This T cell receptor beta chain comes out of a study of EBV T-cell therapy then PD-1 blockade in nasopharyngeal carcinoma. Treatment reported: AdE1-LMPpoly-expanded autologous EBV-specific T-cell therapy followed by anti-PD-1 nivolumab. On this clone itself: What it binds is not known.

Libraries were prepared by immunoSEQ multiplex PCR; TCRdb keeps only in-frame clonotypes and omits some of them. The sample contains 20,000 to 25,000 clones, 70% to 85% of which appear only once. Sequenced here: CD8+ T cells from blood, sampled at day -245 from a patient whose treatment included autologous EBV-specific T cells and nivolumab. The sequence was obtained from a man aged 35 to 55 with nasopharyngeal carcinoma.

CDR3 sequence reads: CASSSGLATYNEQFF. CDR3 nucleotides: TGCGCCAGCAGCTCGGGACTAGCGACGTACAATGAGCAGTTCTTC. V and J are TRBV4-3 and TRBJ2-1; 10 positions agree with TRBD2. The CDR3 spans 15 residues. The germline V gene encodes CDR1 LGHNA and CDR2 YSLEER. The trim removed 5 bases at V and 4 bases at J, leaving 5 bases unmatched.